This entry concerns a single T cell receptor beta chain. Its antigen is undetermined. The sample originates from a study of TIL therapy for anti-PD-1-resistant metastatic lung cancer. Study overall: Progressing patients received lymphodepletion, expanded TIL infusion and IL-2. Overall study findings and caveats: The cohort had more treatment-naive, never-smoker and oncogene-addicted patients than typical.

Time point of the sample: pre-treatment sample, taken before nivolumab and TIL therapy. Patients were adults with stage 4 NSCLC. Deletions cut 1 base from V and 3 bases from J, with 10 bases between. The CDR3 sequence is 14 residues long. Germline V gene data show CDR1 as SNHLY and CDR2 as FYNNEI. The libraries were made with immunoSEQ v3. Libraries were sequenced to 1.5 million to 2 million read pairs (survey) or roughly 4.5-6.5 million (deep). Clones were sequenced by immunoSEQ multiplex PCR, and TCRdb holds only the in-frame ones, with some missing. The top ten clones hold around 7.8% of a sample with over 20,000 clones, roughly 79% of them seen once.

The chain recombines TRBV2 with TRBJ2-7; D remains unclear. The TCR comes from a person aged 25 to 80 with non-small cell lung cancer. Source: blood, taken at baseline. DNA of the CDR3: TGTGCCAGCAGTGAAGTGCTAGTAGGCTACGAGCAGTACTTC. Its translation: CASSEVLVGYEQYF.